This entry concerns a single T cell receptor (beta chain). Its antigen is undetermined. This entry is derived from a study of shared clonotypes between healthy human individuals. Study context: Two women and a few men aged 18 to 49 served as donors. Study-level findings and limits: Naive CD4 clonotypes were shared across several donors at around 5%.

V was clipped by 5 bases and J by 3 bases, with 14 bases between them. The germline V gene encodes CDR1 LNHDA and CDR2 SQIVND (reference sequence). This CDR3 comprises 14 residues. CD45RO negativity and positive selection for CCR7 defined naive CD8 cells, a population that excluded terminally differentiated effector memory CD45RA+ cells. Using immunoSEQ multiplex PCR, the repertoire was profiled, and TCRdb retains in-frame clones only, with some absent. The sample consists of about 580,000 clones, more than 95% of them appearing once. The sequenced sample was naive CD8+ T cells sorted from blood. The V call is TRBV19, the J call TRBJ2-7; D is perhaps TRBD2 (6 bases). The receptor's source is a man between 25 and 39 years old in good health. CDR3 sequence (DNA): TGTGCCAGTAGTGTCCAGACTAGACTCTACGAGCAGTACTTC. Its protein product is CASSVQTRLYEQYF.